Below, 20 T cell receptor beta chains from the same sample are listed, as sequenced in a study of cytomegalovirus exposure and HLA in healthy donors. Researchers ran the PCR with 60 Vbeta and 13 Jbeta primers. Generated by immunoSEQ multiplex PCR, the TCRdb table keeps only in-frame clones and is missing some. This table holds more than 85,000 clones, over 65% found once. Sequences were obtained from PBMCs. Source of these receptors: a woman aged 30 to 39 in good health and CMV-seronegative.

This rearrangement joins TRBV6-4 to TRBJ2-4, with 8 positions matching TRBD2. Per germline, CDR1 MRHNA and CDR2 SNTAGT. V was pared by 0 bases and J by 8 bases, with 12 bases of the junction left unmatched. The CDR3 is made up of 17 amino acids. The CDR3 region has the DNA TGTGCCAGCAGTGACTCTGTGGGACTAGGGCCTTTCGACATTCAGTACTTC. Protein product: CASSDSVGLGPFDIQYF.

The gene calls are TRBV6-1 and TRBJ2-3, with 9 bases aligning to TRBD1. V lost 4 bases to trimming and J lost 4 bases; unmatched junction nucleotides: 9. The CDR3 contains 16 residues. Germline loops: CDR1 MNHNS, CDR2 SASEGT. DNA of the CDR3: TGTGCCAGCAGTGCGCGGGACAGGGCTTCGCCAGATACGCAGTATTTT. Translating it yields CASSARDRASPDTQYF.

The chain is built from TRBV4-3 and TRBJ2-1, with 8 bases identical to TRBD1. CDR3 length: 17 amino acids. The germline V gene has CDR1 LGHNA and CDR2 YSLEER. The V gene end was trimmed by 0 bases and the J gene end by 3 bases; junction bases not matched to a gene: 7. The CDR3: CASSQDVRTGIYNEQFF. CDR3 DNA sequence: TGCGCCAGCAGCCAAGATGTTCGGACAGGGATCTACAATGAGCAGTTCTTC.

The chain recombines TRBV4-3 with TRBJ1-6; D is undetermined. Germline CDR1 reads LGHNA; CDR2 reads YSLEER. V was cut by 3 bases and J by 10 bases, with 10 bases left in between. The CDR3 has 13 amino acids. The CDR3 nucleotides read TGCGCCAGCAGCCAGGGAGTGGGCTCACCCCTCCACTTT. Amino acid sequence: CASSQGVGSPLHF.

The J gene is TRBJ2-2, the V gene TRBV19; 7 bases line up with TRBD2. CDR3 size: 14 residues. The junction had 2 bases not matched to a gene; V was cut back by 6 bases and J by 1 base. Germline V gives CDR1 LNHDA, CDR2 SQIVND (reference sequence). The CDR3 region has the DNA TGTGCCAGTAGACCGGGAGGGAACACCGGGGAGCTGTTTTTT. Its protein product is CASRPGGNTGELFF.

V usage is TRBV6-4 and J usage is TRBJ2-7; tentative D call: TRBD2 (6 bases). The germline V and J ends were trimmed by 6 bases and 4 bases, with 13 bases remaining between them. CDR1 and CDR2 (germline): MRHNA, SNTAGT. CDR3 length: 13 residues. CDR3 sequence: CASSREKGYEQYF. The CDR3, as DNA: TGTGCCAGCAGCCGGGAGAAGGGATACGAGCAGTACTTC.

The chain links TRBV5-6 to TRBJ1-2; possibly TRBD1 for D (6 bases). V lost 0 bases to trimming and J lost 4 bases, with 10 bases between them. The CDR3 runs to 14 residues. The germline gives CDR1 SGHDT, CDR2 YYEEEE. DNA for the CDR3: TGTGCCAGCAGCTTGGTGACAGGCGCCTATGGCTACACCTTC. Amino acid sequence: CASSLVTGAYGYTF.

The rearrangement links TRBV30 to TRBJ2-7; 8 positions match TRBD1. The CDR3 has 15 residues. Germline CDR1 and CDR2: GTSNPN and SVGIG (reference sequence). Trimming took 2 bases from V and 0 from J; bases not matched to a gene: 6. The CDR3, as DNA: TGTGCCTGGAGTTCTCGACAGGGGAGCTCCTACGAGCAGTACTTC. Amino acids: CAWSSRQGSSYEQYF. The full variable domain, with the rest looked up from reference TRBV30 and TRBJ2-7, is SQTIHQWPATLVQPVGSPLSLECTVEGTSNPNLYWYRQAAGRGLQLLFYSVGIGQISSEVPQNLSASRPQDRQFILSSKKLLLSDSGFYLCAWSSRQGSSYEQYFGPGTRLTVT.

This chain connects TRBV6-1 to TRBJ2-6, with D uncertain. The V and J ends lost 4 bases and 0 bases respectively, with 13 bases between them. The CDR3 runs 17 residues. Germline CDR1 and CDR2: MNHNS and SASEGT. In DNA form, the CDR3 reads TGTGCCAGCAGTGTGCGGCTGACCTACTCTGGGGCCAACGTCCTGACTTTC. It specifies CASSVRLTYSGANVLTF.

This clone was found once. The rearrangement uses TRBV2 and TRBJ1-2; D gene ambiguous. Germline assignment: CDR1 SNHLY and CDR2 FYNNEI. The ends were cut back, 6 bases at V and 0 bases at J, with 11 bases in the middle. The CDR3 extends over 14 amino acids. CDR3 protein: CASSGILANYGYTF. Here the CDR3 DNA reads TGTGCCAGCAGCGGGATTTTAGCTAACTATGGCTACACCTTC.

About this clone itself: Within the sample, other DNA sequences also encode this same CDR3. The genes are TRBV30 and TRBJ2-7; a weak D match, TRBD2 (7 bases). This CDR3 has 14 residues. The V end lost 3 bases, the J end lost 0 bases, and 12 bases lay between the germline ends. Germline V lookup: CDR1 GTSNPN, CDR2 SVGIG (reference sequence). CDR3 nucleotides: TGTGCCTGGAGCCGGGGAGGGGGCTCCTACGAGCAGTACTTC. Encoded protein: CAWSRGGGSYEQYF. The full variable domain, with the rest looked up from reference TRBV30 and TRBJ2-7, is SQTIHQWPATLVQPVGSPLSLECTVEGTSNPNLYWYRQAAGRGLQLLFYSVGIGQISSEVPQNLSASRPQDRQFILSSKKLLLSDSGFYLCAWSRGGGSYEQYFGPGTRLTVT.

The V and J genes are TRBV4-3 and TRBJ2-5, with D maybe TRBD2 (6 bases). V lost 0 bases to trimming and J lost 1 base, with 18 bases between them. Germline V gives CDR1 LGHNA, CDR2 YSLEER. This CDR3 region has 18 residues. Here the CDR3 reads CASSQDLGVGGFQETQYF. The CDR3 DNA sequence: TGCGCCAGCAGCCAAGACCTAGGCGTGGGGGGTTTCCAAGAGACCCAGTACTTC.

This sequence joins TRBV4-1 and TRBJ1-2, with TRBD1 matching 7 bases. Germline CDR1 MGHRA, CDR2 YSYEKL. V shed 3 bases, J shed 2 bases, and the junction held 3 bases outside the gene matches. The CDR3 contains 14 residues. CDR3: CASSQPGQNYGYTF. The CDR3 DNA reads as TGCGCCAGCAGCCAGCCGGGACAGAACTATGGCTACACCTTC.

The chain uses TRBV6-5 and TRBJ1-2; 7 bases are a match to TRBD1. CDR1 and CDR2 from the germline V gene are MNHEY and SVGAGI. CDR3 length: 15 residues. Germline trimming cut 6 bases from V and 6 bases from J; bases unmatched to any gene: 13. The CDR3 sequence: CASRRPGQNYDGYTF. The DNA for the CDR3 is TGTGCCAGCAGGCGACCGGGACAGAACTATGATGGCTACACCTTC.

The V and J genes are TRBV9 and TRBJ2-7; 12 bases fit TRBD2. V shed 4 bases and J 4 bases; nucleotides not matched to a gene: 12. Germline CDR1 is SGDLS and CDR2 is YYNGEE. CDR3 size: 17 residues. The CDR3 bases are TGTGCCAGCAGCCCCCGAACGACTAGCGGGAGCTCGTACGAGCAGTACTTC. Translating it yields CASSPRTTSGSSYEQYF.

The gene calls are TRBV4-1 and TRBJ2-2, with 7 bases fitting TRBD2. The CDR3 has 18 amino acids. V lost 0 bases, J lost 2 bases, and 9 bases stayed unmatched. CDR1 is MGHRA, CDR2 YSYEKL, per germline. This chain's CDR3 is CASSQDDWGGVNTGELFF. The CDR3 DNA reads TGCGCCAGCAGCCAAGATGATTGGGGGGGGGTTAACACCGGGGAGCTGTTTTTT.

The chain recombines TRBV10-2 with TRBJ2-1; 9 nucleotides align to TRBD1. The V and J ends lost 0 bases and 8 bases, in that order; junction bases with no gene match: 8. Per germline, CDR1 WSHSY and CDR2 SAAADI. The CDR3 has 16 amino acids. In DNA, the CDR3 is TGCGCCAGCAGTGAGTCCGGGGACAGGGCCGGGGATGAGCAGTTCTTC. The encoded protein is CASSESGDRAGDEQFF.

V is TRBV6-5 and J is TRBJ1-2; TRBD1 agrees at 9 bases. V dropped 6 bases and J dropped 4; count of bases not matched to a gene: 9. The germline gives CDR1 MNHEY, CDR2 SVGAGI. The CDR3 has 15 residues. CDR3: CASRPTGGRIYGYTF. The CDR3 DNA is TGTGCCAGCAGACCGACAGGGGGAAGAATCTATGGCTACACCTTC.

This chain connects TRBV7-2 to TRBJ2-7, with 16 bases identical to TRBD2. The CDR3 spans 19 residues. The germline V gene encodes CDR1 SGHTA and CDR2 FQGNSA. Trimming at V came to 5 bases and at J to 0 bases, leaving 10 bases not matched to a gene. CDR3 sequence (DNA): TGTGCCAGCAGCCCGGGACTAGCGGGAGGGTCCTTTACCTCCTACGAGCAGTACTTC. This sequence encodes CASSPGLAGGSFTSYEQYF. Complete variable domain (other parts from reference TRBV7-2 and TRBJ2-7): GAGVSQSPSNKVTEKGKDVELRCDPISGHTALYWYRQSLGQGLEFLIYFQGNSAPDKSGLPSDRFSAERTGGSVSTLTIQRTQQEDSAVYLCASSPGLAGGSFTSYEQYFGPGTRLTVT.

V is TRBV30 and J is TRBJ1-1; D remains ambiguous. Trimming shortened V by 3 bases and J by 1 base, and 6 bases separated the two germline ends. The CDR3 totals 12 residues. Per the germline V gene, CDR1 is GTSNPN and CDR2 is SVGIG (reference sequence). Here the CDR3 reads CAWRYGNTEAFF. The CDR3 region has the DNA TGTGCCTGGAGGTACGGGAACACTGAAGCTTTCTTT.